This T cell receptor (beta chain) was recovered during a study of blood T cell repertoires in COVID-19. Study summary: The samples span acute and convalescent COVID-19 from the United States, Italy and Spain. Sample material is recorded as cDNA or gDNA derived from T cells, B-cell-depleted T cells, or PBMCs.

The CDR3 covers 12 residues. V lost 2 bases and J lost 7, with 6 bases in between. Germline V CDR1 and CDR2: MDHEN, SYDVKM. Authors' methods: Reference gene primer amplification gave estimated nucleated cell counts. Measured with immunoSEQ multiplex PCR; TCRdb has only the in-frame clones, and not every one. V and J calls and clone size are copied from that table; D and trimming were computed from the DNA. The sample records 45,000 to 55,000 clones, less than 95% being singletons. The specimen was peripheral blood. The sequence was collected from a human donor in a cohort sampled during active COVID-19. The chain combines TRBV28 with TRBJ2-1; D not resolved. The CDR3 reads CASSLGLNEQFF. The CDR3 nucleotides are TGTGCCAGCAGTTTAGGTCTAAATGAGCAGTTCTTC.